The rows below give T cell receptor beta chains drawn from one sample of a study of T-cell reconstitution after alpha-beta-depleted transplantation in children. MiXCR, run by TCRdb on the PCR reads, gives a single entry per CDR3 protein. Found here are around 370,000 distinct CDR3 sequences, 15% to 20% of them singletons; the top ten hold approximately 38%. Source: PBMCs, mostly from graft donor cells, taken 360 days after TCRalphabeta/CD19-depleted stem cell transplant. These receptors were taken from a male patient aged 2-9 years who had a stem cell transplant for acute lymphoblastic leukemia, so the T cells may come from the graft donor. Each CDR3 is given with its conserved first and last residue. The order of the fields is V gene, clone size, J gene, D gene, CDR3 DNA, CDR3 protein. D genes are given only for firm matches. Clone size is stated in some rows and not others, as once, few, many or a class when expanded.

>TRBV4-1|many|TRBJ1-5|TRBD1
TGCGCCAGCAGCCCTGGACAGGGGTTCAATCAGCCCCAGCATTTT
CASSPGQGFNQPQHF
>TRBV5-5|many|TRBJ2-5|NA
TGTGCCAGCAGCCAACAAGGGGTGGTGGAGACCCAGTACTTC
CASSQQGVVETQYF
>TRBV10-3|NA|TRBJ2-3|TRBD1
TGTGCCATCAGCCATACCGACAGGGCAGCTGATACGCAGTATTTT
CAISHTDRAADTQYF
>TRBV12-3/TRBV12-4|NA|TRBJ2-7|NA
TGTGCCAGCAGTCGGACACCCGGAATCAACGGGCGGCACTACGAGCAGTACTTC
CASSRTPGINGRHYEQYF
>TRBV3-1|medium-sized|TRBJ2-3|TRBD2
TGTGCCAGCAGCCAAGATTGGACTAGTCCCTTGCAAGATACGCAGTATTTT
CASSQDWTSPLQDTQYF
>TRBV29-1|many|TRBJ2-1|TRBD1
TGCAGCGTTGAACCCCCGCCCAAGGGGCCTGGACAGGACTACAATGAGCAGTTCTTC
CSVEPPPKGPGQDYNEQFF
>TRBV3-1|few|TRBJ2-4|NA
TGTGCCAGCAGCCAAGGTTTGCAGGTTTTAGCCAAAAACATTCAGTACTTC
CASSQGLQVLAKNIQYF
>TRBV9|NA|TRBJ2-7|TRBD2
TGTGCCAGCAGCGTAAGGAGACTAGCGGGAGTCCCCTACTACGAGCAGTACTTC
CASSVRRLAGVPYYEQYF
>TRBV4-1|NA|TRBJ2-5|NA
TGCGCCAGCAGCCCCCGGGCTATAAAAGAAGAGACCCAGTACTTC
CASSPRAIKEETQYF
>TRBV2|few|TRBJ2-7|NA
TGTGCCAGCAGTCACTGGCGGTCTCCGTACTTC
CASSHWRSPYF
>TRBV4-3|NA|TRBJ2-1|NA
TGCGCCAGCAGCCAAGGGACGCGACGGGCCGATGAGCAGTTCTTC
CASSQGTRRADEQFF
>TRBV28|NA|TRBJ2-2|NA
TGTGCCAGCAGTTTAGCGGGTAGAGCCGGGGAGCTGTTTTTT
CASSLAGRAGELFF
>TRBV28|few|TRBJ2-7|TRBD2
TGTGCCAGCAACCCTAGCGGGGACCCCTACGAGCAGTACTTC
CASNPSGDPYEQYF
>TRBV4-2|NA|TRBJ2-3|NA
TGTGCCAGCAGCCAAGAACTGGTCTCTAGCACAGATACGCAGTATTTT
CASSQELVSSTDTQYF
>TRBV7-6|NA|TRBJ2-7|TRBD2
TGTGCCAGCAGCTTAAGTTTGGGTTTGGCGGGGACTAGCGGGAGCCCGTCCTACGAGCAGTACTTC
CASSLSLGLAGTSGSPSYEQYF
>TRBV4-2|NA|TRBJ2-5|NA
TGTGCCAGCAGCCAAAGGTTAGGGAAAGAGACCCAGTACTTC
CASSQRLGKETQYF
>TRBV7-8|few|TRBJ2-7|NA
TGTGCCAGCAGCTTGCCGGGACTTTCCTACGAGCAGTACTTC
CASSLPGLSYEQYF
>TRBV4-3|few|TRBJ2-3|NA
TGCGCCAGCAGCCAAGATCAGGGGTTAGATACGCAGTATTTT
CASSQDQGLDTQYF
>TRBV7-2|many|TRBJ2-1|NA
TGTGCCAGCAGCTGGAGCTCCTACAATGAGCAGTTCTTC
CASSWSSYNEQFF
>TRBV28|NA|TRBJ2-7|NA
TGTGCCAGCAGTTTAGGGTCAGACTACGAGCAGTACTTC
CASSLGSDYEQYF
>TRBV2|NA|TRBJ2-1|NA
TGTGCCGGCAGGAGCCCCTTGAGCCAGTTGTACAATGAGCAGTTCTTC
CAGRSPLSQLYNEQFF
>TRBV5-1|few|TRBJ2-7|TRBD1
TGCGCCAGCAGGGAGGGACAGGGGACCTACGAGCAGTACTTC
CASREGQGTYEQYF
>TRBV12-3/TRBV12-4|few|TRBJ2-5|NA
TGTGCCAGCAGCCCCTCAACACCTCAAGAGACCCAGTACTTC
CASSPSTPQETQYF
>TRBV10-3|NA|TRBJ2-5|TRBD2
TGTGCCATCAGTGGGACTAGCGCTCAAGAGACCCAGTACTTC
CAISGTSAQETQYF
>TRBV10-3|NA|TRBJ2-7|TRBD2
TGTGCCATCAGAGGGACTAGCGGGAGGTACGAGCAGTACTTC
CAIRGTSGRYEQYF
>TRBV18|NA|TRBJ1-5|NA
TGTGCCAGCTCACCACTCCAGGGAGATCAGCCCCAGCATTTT
CASSPLQGDQPQHF
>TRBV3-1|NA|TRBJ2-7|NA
TGTGCCAGCAGCCCCGGGCGCTACTCCTACGAGCAGTACTTC
CASSPGRYSYEQYF
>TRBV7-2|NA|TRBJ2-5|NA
TGTGCCAGCAGCTTATCTGCTATTGAGACCCAGTACTTC
CASSLSAIETQYF
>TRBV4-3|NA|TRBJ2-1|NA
TGCGCCAGCAGCCAAGAGAGGCACAATGAGCAGTTCTTC
CASSQERHNEQFF
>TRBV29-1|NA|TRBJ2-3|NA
TGCAGCGTTGGTATAATTGTATCGGTCAGCACAGATACGCAGTATTTT
CSVGIIVSVSTDTQYF
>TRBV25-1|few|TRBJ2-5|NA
TGTGCCAGCAGGGAATTAGGGGAAGAGACCCAGTACTTC
CASRELGEETQYF
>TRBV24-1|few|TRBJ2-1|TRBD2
TGTGCCACCAGTGATTACGGACTAGCGGGAGATCTGGGCAATGAGCAGTTCTTC
CATSDYGLAGDLGNEQFF
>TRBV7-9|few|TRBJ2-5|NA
TGTGCCAGCAGCTCCCTTCTATCACAACCAGTGACCCAGTACTTC
CASSSLLSQPVTQYF
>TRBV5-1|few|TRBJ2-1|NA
TGCGCCAGCAGCTTGGTTGGGCGGAGCTCCTACAATGAGCAGTTCTTC
CASSLVGRSSYNEQFF
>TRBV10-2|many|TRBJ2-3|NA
TGCGCCAGCAGTGAAGGGTGGCGCGGAGTTGGGGATACGCAGTATTTT
CASSEGWRGVGDTQYF
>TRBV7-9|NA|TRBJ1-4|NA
TGTGCCAGCAGCTCGGAAGTGGACACTCCGGAAAAACTGTTTTTT
CASSSEVDTPEKLFF
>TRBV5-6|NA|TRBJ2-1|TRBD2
TGTGCCAGCAGCCTACTCGGACTAGACCCAAATGAGCAGTTCTTC
CASSLLGLDPNEQFF
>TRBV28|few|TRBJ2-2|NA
TGTGCCAGCAGTTCCCCCGTTCTAGCGCCTACGAACACCGGGGAGCTGTTTTTT
CASSSPVLAPTNTGELFF
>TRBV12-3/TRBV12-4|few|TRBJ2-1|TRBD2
TGTGCCAGCAGTTTTGCCCCCTATCCTCTAAGACTAGCGGGGAACCCGGGTTGGGATGAGCAGTTCTTC
CASSFAPYPLRLAGNPGWDEQFF
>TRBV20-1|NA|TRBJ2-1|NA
TGCAGTGCTAAAGGAAGCGGCTCCTCAAAAAATGGGCAGTTCTTC
CSAKGSGSSKNGQFF
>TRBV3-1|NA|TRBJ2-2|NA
TGTGCCAGCAGCCAAGATGTGGCAGGGTGGGGTGCCTTGACCGGGGAGCTGTTTTTT
CASSQDVAGWGALTGELFF
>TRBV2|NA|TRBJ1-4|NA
TGTGCCAGCAGTTCATATCCGGACCGGAGACCGGCTAATGAAAAACTGTTTTTT
CASSSYPDRRPANEKLFF
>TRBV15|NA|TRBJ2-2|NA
TGTGCCACCAGGTGGACACCTAACACCGGGGAGCTGTTTTTT
CATRWTPNTGELFF
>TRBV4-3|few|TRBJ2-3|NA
TGCGCCAGCAGCCAAGACCCTTCAGGGTTTTTCACGCAGTATTTT
CASSQDPSGFFTQYF